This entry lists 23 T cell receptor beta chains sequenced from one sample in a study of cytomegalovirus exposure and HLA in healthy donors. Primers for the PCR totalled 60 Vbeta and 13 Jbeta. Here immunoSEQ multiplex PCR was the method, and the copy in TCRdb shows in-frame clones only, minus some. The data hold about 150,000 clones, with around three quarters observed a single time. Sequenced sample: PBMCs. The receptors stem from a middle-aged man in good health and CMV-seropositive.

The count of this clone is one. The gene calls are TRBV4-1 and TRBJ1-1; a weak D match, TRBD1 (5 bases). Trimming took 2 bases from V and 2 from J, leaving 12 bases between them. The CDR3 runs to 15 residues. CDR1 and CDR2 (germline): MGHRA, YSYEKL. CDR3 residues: CASSQTDILNTEAFF. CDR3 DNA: TGCGCCAGCAGCCAAACGGACATCTTAAACACTGAAGCTTTCTTT.

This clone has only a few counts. In nucleotides, the CDR3 is TGTGCCAGCAGCTTGGACAGGGGGCCGGCTAATGAAAAACTGTTTTTT. This translates into CASSLDRGPANEKLFF. The rearrangement joins TRBV5-4 to TRBJ1-4, with TRBD1 matching over 9 bases. Per the germline V gene, CDR1 is SGHNT and CDR2 is YYREEE (reference sequence). This CDR3 comprises 16 residues. The junction had 3 bases not matched to a gene; V was cut back by 0 bases and J by 3 bases. Together with reference TRBV5-4 and TRBJ1-4, the CDR3 gives the full variable domain: ETGVTQSPTHLIKTRGQQVTLRCSSQSGHNTVSWYQQALGQGPQFIFQYYREEENGRGNFPPRFSGLQFPNYSSELNVNALELDDSALYLCASSLDRGPANEKLFFGSGTQLSVL.

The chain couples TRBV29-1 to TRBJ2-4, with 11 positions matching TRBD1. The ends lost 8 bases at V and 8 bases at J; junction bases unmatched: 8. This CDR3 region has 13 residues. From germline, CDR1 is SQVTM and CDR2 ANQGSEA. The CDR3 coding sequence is TGCAGCCATACCGGGACAGGGGGGGACATTCAGTACTTC. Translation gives CSHTGTGGDIQYF.

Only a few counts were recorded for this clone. CDR3 sequence: CASSLRQGLYGYTF. The CDR3 nucleotides are TGTGCCAGCAGCTTGAGGCAGGGCCTATACGGCTACACCTTC. This chain connects TRBV7-9 to TRBJ1-2; maybe TRBD1 (5 bases). In germline, CDR1 is SEHNR, CDR2 FQNEAQ (reference sequence). Trimming took off 3 bases at V and 8 bases at J, with 16 bases between the two ends. This CDR3 spans 14 amino acids.

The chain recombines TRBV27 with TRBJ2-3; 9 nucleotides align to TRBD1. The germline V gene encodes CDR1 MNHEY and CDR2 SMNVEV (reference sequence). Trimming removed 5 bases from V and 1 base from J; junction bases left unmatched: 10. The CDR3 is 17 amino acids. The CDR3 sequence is CASSPGQGRSGTDTQYF. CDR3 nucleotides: TGTGCCAGCAGTCCCGGACAGGGGCGATCGGGCACAGATACGCAGTATTTT.

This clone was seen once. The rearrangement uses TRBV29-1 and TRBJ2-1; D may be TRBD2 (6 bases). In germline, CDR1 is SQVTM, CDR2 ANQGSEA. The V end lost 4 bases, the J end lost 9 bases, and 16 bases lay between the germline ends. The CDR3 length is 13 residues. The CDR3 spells CSVVGNRRGEQFF. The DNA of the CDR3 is TGCAGCGTTGTAGGAAACAGGAGGGGTGAGCAGTTCTTC.

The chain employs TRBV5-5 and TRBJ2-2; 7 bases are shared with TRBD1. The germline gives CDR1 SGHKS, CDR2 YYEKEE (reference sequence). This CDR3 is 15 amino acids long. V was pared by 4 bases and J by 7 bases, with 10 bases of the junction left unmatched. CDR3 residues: CASSPRQGGFGELFF. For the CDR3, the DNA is TGTGCCAGCAGCCCCCGACAGGGCGGGTTCGGGGAGCTGTTTTTT.

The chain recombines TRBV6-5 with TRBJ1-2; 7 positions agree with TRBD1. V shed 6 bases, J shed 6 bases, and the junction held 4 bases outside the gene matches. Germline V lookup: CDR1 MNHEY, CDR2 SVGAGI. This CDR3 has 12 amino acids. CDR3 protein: CASSLGQDGYTF. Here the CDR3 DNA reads TGTGCCAGCAGCCTCGGACAGGATGGCTACACCTTC.

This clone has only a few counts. For the CDR3, the DNA is TGTGCCAGCAGCTCTCTCGGGACAGACTATAATTCACCCCTCCACTTT. Residues: CASSSLGTDYNSPLHF. The V and J genes are TRBV13 and TRBJ1-6, with 7 positions matching TRBD1. Germline V gives CDR1 PRHDT, CDR2 FYEKMQ (reference sequence). Trimming removed 4 bases from V and 3 bases from J; junction bases left unmatched: 6. The CDR3 loop spans 16 amino acids.

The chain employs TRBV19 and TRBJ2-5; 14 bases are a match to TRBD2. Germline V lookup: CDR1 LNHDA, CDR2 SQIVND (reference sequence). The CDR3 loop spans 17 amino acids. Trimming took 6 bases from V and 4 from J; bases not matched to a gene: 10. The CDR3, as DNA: TGTGCCAGTAGCACCGGGACTAGCGGGAGTAAGGGAGAGACCCAGTACTTC. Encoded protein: CASSTGTSGSKGETQYF.

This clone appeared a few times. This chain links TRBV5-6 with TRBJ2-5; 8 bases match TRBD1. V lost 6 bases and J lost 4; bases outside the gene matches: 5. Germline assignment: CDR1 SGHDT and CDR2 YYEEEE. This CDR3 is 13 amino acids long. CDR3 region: CASTGQGRETQYF. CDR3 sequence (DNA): TGTGCCAGCACCGGACAGGGCCGAGAGACCCAGTACTTC.

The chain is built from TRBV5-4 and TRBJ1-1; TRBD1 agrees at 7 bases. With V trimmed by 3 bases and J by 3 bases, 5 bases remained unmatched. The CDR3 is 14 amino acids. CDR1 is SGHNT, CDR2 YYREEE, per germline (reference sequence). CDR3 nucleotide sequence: TGTGCCAGCAGCTCCTACAGGGGCGACACTGAAGCTTTCTTT. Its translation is CASSSYRGDTEAFF.

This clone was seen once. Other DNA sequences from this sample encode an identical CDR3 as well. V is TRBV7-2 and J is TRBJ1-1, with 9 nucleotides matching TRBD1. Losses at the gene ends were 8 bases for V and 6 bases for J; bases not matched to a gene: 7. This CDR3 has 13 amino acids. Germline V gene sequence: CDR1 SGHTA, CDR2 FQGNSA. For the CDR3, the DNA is TGTGCCAGCTCTAACCGGGACAGGGCTGAAGCTTTCTTT. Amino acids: CASSNRDRAEAFF.

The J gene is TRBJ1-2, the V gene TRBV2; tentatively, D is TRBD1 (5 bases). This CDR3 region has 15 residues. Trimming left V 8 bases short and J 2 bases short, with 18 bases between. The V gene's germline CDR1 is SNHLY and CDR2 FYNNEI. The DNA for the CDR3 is TGTGCCAGCGAGAGAGGGAGGGGCGTAAACTATGGCTACACCTTC. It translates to CASERGRGVNYGYTF.

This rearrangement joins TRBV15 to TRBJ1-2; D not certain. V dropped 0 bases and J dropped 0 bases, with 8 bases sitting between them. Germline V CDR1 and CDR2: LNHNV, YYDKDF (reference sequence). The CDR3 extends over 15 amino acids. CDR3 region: CATSRDRWPNYGYTF. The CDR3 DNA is TGTGCCACCAGCAGAGATCGTTGGCCTAACTATGGCTACACCTTC.

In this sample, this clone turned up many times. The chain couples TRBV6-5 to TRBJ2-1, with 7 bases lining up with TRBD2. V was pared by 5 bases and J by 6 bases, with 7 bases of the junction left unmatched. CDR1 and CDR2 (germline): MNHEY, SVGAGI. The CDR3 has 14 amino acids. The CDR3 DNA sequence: TGTGCCAGCAGTCCCGGACTAGAATCCAATGAGCAGTTCTTC. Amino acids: CASSPGLESNEQFF.

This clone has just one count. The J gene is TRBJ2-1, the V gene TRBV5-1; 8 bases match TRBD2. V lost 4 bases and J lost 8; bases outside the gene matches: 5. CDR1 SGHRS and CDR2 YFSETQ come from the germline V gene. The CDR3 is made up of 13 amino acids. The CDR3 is CASSRDGRDEQFF. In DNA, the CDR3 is TGCGCCAGCAGCCGGGACGGGAGGGATGAGCAGTTCTTC.

As DNA, the CDR3 is TGTGCCAGCAGGAAACAGGCCCTGGGCTATGGCTACACCTTC. Translation: CASRKQALGYGYTF. The genes are TRBV2 and TRBJ1-2, with a possible D match to TRBD1 (5 bases). CDR3 length: 14 residues. V lost 6 bases to trimming and J lost 4 bases, with 15 bases between them. Germline CDR1 SNHLY, CDR2 FYNNEI. The whole variable domain, filled in from reference TRBV2 and TRBJ1-2, reads EPEVTQTPSHQVTQMGQEVILRCVPISNHLYFYWYRQILGQKVEFLVSFYNNEISEKSEIFDDQFSVERPDGSNFTLKIRSTKLEDSAMYFCASRKQALGYGYTFGSGTRLTVV.

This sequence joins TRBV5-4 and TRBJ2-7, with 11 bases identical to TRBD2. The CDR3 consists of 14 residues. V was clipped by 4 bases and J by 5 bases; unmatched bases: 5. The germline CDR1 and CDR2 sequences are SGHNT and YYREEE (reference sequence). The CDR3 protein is CASSDQTSGNEQYF. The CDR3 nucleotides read TGTGCCAGCAGCGACCAGACTAGCGGGAACGAGCAGTACTTC.

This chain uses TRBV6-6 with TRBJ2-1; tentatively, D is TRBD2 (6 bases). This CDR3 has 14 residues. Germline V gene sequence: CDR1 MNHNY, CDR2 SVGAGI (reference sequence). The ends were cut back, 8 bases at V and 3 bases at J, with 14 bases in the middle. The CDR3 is CASDVPGLYNEQFF. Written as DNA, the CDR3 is TGTGCCAGCGATGTCCCGGGACTCTACAATGAGCAGTTCTTC.

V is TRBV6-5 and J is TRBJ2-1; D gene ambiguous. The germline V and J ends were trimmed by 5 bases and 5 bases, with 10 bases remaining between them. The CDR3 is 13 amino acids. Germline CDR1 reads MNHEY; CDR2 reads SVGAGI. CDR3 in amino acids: CASSQDWNNEQFF. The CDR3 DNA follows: TGTGCCAGCAGTCAAGACTGGAACAATGAGCAGTTCTTC.

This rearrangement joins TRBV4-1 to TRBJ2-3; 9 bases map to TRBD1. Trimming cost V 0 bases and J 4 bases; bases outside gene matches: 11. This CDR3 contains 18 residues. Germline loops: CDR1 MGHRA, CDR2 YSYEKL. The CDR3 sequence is CASSQEGPDRGAADTQYF. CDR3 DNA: TGCGCCAGCAGCCAAGAGGGGCCTGACAGGGGGGCCGCAGATACGCAGTATTTT.

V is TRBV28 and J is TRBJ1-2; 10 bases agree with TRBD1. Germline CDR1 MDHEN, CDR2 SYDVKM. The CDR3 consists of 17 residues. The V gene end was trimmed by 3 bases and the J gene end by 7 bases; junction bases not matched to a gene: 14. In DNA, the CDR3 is TGTGCCAGCAGTTTCTTTGCAATCAGACAGGGGGCTGGTGGCTACACCTTC. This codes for CASSFFAIRQGAGGYTF.